The source of this TCR beta chain is a study of T cell responses to AZD1222 COVID-19 vaccine. Study conclusions and caveats: An increase in Spike-specific TCR breadth and depth was observed after two AZD1222 doses.

Timing groups of about 4 and about 12 weeks for second doses were pooled. The method was immunoSEQ multiplex PCR; TCRdb's version includes in-frame clones alone and lacks a portion of them. The table has 150,000 to 250,000 clones, about nine tenths seen once. This clone has a single count. Its antigen remains unknown. There are 14 residues in the CDR3. Germline CDR1 is SGHAT and CDR2 is FQNNGV. The V end was cut by 11 bases, the J end by 2 bases, with 16 bases between. Specimen: peripheral blood, collected 28 days after the second AZD1222 dose. The sequence came from an adult who received the AZD1222 COVID-19 vaccine. The chain links TRBV11-2 to TRBJ1-3; D is unresolved. CDR3 DNA: TGTGCCTCTCGAAGAGGAGGGACTGGAAACACCATATATTTT. Its protein product is CASRRGGTGNTIYF.